The present T cell receptor (beta chain) was sequenced within a study of breast tumors, draining lymph nodes, adjacent tissues. Many counts were recorded for this clonotype. No antigen is known for it. TCRdb reprocessed the multiplex PCR reads with MiXCR, giving one entry per CDR3 protein. The sample yields about 140,000 distinct CDR3 sequences, 32% seen once. Germline assignment: CDR1 SGHRS and CDR2 YFSETQ. With 2 bases clipped from V and 0 bases from J, the junction kept 4 bases outside the gene matches. This CDR3 spans 16 amino acids. Study results and limitations: Data fit most tumor T cells coming from lymph node, expanding in tumor. Tumor T cell lymph node origin was a supported hypothesis, not proven. Compared with basal-like, luminal-like tumors shared significantly more repertoire with nontumor tissue.

Samples came from axillary lymph nodes draining the breast cancer. Sequencing was done on a sample of axillary lymph node tissue. The sequence derives from a female donor with breast cancer. Some clones in this sample may be carry-over from other donors' samples. The chain carries TRBV5-1 and TRBJ2-3, with 9 positions matching TRBD1. CDR3 DNA sequence: TGCGCCAGCAGCTTTCTCGGGACAGGGAGCACAGATACGCAGTATTTT. Its protein is CASSFLGTGSTDTQYF.